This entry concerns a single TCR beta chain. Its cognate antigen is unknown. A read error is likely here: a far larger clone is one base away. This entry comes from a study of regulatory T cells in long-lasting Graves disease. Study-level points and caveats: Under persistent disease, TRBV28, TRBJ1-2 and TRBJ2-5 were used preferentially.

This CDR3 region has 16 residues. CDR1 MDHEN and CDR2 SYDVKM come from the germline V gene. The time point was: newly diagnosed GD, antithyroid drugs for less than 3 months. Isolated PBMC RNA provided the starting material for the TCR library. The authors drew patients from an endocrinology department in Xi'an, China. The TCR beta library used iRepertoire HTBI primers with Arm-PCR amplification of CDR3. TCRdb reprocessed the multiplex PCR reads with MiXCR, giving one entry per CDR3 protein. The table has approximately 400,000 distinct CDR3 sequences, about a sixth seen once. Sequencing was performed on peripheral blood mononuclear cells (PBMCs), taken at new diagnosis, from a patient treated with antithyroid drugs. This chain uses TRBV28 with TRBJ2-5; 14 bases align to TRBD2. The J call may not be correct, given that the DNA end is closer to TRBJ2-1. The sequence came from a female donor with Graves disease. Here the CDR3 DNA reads TGTGCCAGCAGTCGAAGGACTAGCGGGAGGAAGGGGGAGCAGTTCTTC. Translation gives CASSRRTSGRKGEQFF.